The rows below give T cell receptor beta chains drawn from one sample of a study of CD8+CD57+ T cells in acquired aplastic anemia. TCRdb ran MiXCR on the reads and lists one entry per CDR3 protein. The sample lists 250,000 to 300,000 distinct CDR3 sequences, 55% to 65% occurring once. The specimen was sorted CD4+, CD8+, or CD8+CD57+ T cells (not recorded which) from PBMCs. These receptors were taken from a human donor with severe aplastic anemia or a healthy control (not recorded which). Each CDR3 is given without its conserved first and last residue. The order of the fields is V gene, clone size, J gene, CDR3 protein. Only some rows state a clone size, as once, few, many or a class for expanded clones.

v_gene: TRBV27; abundance: few; j_gene: TRBJ1-2; CDR3aa: ASSYQTGGARPYGYT
v_gene: TRBV24-1; abundance: -; j_gene: TRBJ2-3; CDR3aa: ATSDTSGSADTQY
v_gene: TRBV20-1; abundance: -; j_gene: TRBJ2-1; CDR3aa: SASSGSTSYNEQF
v_gene: TRBV5-1; abundance: -; j_gene: TRBJ1-1; CDR3aa: ASSFRGLNMNTEAF
v_gene: TRBV19; abundance: -; j_gene: TRBJ2-2; CDR3aa: ASSISQGKTGELF
v_gene: TRBV6-6; abundance: few; j_gene: TRBJ1-5; CDR3aa: ASRRDRGGPQPQH
v_gene: TRBV7-2; abundance: -; j_gene: TRBJ2-7; CDR3aa: ASSLALPFAGSYEQY
v_gene: TRBV29-1; abundance: few; j_gene: TRBJ2-7; CDR3aa: SVEGRGVHEQY
v_gene: TRBV2; abundance: -; j_gene: TRBJ2-7; CDR3aa: ASSVLAGEQY
v_gene: TRBV24-1; abundance: -; j_gene: TRBJ2-1; CDR3aa: ATSDPGTGVLIRDEQF
v_gene: TRBV20-1; abundance: -; j_gene: TRBJ2-1; CDR3aa: SARDQGLAGDNEQF
v_gene: TRBV14; abundance: -; j_gene: TRBJ2-5; CDR3aa: ASSPLGRGGSQTQY
v_gene: TRBV10-1; abundance: -; j_gene: TRBJ2-2; CDR3aa: ASSVASGSNTGELF
v_gene: TRBV6-4; abundance: many; j_gene: TRBJ2-7; CDR3aa: ASSLERGSSYEQY
v_gene: TRBV5-1; abundance: -; j_gene: TRBJ2-1; CDR3aa: ASSLPSNEQF
v_gene: TRBV7-9; abundance: few; j_gene: TRBJ2-1; CDR3aa: ASSLQGDYNEQF
v_gene: TRBV15; abundance: -; j_gene: TRBJ1-4; CDR3aa: ATSRDSRSNEKLF
v_gene: TRBV6-6; abundance: -; j_gene: TRBJ2-7; CDR3aa: ASQGGGASEQY
v_gene: TRBV7-9; abundance: few; j_gene: TRBJ1-5; CDR3aa: ASSPPGGHQPQH
v_gene: TRBV9; abundance: many; j_gene: TRBJ2-7; CDR3aa: ASSPLVGSYEQY
v_gene: TRBV20-1; abundance: once; j_gene: TRBJ2-7; CDR3aa: SAGYLRGGEQY
v_gene: TRBV29-1; abundance: many; j_gene: TRBJ2-3; CDR3aa: SVSSKVGADTQY
v_gene: TRBV20-1; abundance: many; j_gene: TRBJ1-2; CDR3aa: SAERAGSNYGYT
v_gene: TRBV9; abundance: -; j_gene: TRBJ2-7; CDR3aa: ASSRGTSGNSYEQY
v_gene: TRBV11-2; abundance: once; j_gene: TRBJ1-3; CDR3aa: ASSSGQYSGNTIY
v_gene: TRBV5-8; abundance: many; j_gene: TRBJ2-2; CDR3aa: ASSSQVPGELF
v_gene: TRBV7-8; abundance: few; j_gene: TRBJ2-7; CDR3aa: ASSLSPGTDEQY
v_gene: TRBV9; abundance: -; j_gene: TRBJ2-2; CDR3aa: ASSVGGDTGELF
v_gene: TRBV5-1; abundance: -; j_gene: TRBJ2-3; CDR3aa: ASSVGAAYGGEQY
v_gene: TRBV5-1; abundance: -; j_gene: TRBJ1-5; CDR3aa: ASSLDSHQPQH
v_gene: TRBV20-1; abundance: -; j_gene: TRBJ2-7; CDR3aa: SARVTSGYEQY
v_gene: TRBV19; abundance: once; j_gene: TRBJ1-3; CDR3aa: ASRGQFSGNTIY
v_gene: TRBV10-3; abundance: many; j_gene: TRBJ2-1; CDR3aa: AISRDTVVNEQF
v_gene: TRBV24-1; abundance: -; j_gene: TRBJ2-1; CDR3aa: ATSGTSSYNEQF
v_gene: TRBV6-5; abundance: many; j_gene: TRBJ1-2; CDR3aa: ASSYSITYGYT
v_gene: TRBV7-9; abundance: -; j_gene: TRBJ2-7; CDR3aa: ASSWKPGQPPFEQY
v_gene: TRBV7-9; abundance: -; j_gene: TRBJ1-2; CDR3aa: DSSHRDREYYGYT
v_gene: TRBV9; abundance: -; j_gene: TRBJ1-1; CDR3aa: ASSPRDSYAEAF
v_gene: TRBV5-1; abundance: many; j_gene: TRBJ1-3; CDR3aa: ASSVTGTGIGNTIY
v_gene: TRBV5-6; abundance: few; j_gene: TRBJ1-5; CDR3aa: ASSLVGVPQPQH
v_gene: TRBV20-1; abundance: -; j_gene: TRBJ2-5; CDR3aa: SARVGPEETQY
v_gene: TRBV4-1; abundance: -; j_gene: TRBJ1-1; CDR3aa: ASSQEPLTGINTEAF
v_gene: TRBV7-3; abundance: -; j_gene: TRBJ1-5; CDR3aa: ASSPVAVNQPQH
v_gene: TRBV12-3/TRBV12-4; abundance: -; j_gene: TRBJ1-2; CDR3aa: ASSHQGSSNYGYT
v_gene: TRBV5-1; abundance: -; j_gene: TRBJ2-1; CDR3aa: ASSWTTGDEQF
v_gene: TRBV7-8; abundance: few; j_gene: TRBJ1-6; CDR3aa: ASSRQGGNSPLH
v_gene: TRBV7-2; abundance: -; j_gene: TRBJ2-5; CDR3aa: ASSQPEGQETQY
v_gene: TRBV2; abundance: few; j_gene: TRBJ1-2; CDR3aa: ATSDNSETYGYT
v_gene: TRBV7-9; abundance: many; j_gene: TRBJ2-2; CDR3aa: ASSLPGHSTGELF
v_gene: TRBV15; abundance: few; j_gene: TRBJ1-2; CDR3aa: ATSSRTENYGYT
v_gene: TRBV7-2; abundance: once; j_gene: TRBJ2-1; CDR3aa: ASSLRASSNEQF
v_gene: TRBV7-6; abundance: -; j_gene: TRBJ2-7; CDR3aa: ASSLARSGGIYEQY
v_gene: TRBV10-3; abundance: few; j_gene: TRBJ2-7; CDR3aa: ATSGGGLGGEQY
v_gene: TRBV2; abundance: -; j_gene: TRBJ2-5; CDR3aa: ASSARRGGSETQY
v_gene: TRBV20-1; abundance: -; j_gene: TRBJ1-2; CDR3aa: SASYSGGAGYTNYGYT
v_gene: TRBV6-5; abundance: many; j_gene: TRBJ1-3; CDR3aa: ASRLGQGLSGNTIY